This T cell receptor (beta chain) is drawn from a study of T cells in Graves' hyperthyroidism and ophthalmopathy. The overall study: At the time of initial diagnosis and before any treatment, peripheral blood was collected.

Hyperthyroidism, newly diagnosed and lasting under 2 months, affected patients aged 18 to 65. A sample of blood taken at first hyperthyroidism diagnosis preceded any ophthalmopathy symptoms. Each 10 ml fresh peripheral blood draw supplied the PBMCs. The sample holds many counts of this clonotype. Amplification targeted TCR beta CDR3 regions from RNA transcripts. The HTBI primer set drove a first-round RT-PCR of the TCR CDR3. MiXCR was run by TCRdb on the multiplex PCR reads, yielding one entry per CDR3 protein. In the table there are around 280,000 distinct CDR3 sequences, 13% of which are singletons. The CDR3 has 13 residues. Looked up from germline, CDR1 is KGHDR and CDR2 is SFDVKD. With 3 bases removed from V and 7 bases from J, the gap between germline ends came to 11 bases.

The TCR comes from a woman aged 30 to 39 with Graves' hyperthyroidism that later progressed to Graves' ophthalmopathy. Sequencing was performed on blood. V is TRBV24-1 and J is TRBJ1-1; D is undetermined. This chain's CDR3 is CATSDNLGIEAFF. The CDR3 bases are TGTGCCACCAGTGATAATTTGGGGATTGAAGCTTTCTTT.